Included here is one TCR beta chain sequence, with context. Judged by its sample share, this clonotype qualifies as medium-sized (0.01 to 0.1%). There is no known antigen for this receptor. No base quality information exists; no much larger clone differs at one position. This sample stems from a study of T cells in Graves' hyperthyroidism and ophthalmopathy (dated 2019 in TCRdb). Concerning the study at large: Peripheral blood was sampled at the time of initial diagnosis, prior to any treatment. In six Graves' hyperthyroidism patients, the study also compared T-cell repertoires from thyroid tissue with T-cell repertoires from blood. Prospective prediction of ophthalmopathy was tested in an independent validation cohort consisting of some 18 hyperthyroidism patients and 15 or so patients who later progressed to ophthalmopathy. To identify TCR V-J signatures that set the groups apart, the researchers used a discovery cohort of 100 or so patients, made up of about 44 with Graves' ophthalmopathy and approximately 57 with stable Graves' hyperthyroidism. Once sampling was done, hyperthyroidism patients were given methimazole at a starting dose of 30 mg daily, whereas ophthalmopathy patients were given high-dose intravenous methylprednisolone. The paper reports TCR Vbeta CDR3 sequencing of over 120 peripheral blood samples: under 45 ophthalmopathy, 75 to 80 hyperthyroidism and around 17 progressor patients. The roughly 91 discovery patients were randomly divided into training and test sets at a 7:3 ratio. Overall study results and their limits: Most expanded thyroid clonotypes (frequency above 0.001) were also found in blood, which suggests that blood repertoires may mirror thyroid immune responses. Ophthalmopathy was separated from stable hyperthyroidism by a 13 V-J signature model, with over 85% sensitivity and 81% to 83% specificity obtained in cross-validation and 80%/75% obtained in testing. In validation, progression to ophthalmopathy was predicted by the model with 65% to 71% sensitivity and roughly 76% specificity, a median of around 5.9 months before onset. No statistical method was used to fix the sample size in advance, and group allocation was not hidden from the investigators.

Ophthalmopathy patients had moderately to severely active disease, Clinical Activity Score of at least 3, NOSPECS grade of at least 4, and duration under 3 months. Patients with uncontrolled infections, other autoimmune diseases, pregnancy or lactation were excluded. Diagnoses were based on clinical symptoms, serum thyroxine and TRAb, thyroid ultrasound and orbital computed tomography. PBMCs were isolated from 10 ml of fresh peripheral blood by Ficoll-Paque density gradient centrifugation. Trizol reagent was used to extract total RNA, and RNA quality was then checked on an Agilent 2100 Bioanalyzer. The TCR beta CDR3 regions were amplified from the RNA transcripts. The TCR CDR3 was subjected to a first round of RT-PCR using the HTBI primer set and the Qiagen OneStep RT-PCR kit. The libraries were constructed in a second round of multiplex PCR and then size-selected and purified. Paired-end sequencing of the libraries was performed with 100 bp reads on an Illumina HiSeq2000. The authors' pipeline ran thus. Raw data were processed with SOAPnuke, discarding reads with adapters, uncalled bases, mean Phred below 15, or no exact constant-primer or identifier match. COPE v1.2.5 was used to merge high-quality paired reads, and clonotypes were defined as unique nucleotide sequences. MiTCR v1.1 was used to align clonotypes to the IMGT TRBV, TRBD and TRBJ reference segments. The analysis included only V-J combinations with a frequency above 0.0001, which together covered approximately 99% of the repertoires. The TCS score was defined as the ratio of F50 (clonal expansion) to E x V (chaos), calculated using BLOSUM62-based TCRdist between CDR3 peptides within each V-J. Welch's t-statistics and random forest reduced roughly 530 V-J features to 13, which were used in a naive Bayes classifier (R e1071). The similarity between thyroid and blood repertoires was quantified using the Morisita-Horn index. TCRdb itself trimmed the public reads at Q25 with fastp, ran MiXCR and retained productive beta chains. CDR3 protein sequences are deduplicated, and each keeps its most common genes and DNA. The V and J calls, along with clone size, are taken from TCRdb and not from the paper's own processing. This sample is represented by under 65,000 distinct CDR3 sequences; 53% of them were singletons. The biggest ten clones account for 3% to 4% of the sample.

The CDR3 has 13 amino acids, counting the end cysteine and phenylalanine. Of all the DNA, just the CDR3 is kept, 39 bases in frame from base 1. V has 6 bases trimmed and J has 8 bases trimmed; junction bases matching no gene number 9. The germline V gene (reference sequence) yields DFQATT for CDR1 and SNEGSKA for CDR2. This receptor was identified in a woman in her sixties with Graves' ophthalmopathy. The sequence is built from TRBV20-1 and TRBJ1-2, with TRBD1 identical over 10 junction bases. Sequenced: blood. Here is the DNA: TGCAGTGCCAGCTCGGACAGGGGGGACGGCTACACCTTC. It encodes CSASSDRGDGYTF.